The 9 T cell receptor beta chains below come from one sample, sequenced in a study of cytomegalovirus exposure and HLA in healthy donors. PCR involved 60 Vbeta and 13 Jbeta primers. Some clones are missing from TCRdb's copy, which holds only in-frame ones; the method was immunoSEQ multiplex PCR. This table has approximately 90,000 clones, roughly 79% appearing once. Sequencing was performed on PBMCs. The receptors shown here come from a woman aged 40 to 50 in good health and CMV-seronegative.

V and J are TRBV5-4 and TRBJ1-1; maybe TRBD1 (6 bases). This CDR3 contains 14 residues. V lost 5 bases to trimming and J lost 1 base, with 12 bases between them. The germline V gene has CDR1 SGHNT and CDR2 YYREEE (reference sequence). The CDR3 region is CASRPQGKNTEAFF. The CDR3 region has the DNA TGTGCCAGCAGACCACAGGGAAAGAACACTGAAGCTTTCTTT.

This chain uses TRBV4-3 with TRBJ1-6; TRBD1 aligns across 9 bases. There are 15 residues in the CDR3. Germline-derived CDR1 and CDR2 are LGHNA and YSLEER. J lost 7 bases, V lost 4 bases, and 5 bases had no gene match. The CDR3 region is CASSREGTGNSPLHF. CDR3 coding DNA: TGCGCCAGCAGCCGAGAGGGGACAGGGAATTCACCCCTCCACTTT.

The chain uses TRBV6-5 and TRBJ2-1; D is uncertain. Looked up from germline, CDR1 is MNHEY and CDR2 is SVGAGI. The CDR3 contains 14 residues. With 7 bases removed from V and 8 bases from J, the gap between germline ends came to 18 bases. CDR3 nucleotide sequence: TGTGCCAGCACCGACCCCTATAGCAGCGATGAGCAGTTCTTC. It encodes CASTDPYSSDEQFF.

CDR3 amino acids: CASSLSRGSGNTIYF. For the CDR3, the DNA is TGTGCCAGCAGTTTATCACGGGGTTCTGGAAACACCATATATTTT. This chain connects TRBV27 to TRBJ1-3; D remains ambiguous. V lost 0 bases and J lost 1, with 7 bases in between. CDR1 MNHEY and CDR2 SMNVEV come from the germline V gene (reference sequence). This CDR3 is built from 15 residues.

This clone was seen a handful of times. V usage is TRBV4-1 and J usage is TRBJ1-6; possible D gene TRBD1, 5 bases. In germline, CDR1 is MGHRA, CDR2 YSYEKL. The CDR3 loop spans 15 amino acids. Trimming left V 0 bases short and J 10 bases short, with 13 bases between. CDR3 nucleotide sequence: TGCGCCAGCAGCCAAGATGGGGCCTTGCGGTCACCCCTCCACTTT. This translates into CASSQDGALRSPLHF.

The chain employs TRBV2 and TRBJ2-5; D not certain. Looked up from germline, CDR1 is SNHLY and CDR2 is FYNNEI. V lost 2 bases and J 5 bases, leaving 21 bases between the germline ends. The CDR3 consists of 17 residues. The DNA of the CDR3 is TGTGCCAGCAGTGAAAGTTTGAGCCTTCTTAACGCCGAGACCCAGTACTTC. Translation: CASSESLSLLNAETQYF.

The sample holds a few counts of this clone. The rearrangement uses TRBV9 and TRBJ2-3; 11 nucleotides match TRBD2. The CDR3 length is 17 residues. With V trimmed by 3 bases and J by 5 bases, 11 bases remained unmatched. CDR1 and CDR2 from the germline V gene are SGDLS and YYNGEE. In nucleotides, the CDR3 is TGTGCCAGCAGCGCCTCCACCGGGACTAGCGGCCTAGATACGCAGTATTTT. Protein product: CASSASTGTSGLDTQYF.

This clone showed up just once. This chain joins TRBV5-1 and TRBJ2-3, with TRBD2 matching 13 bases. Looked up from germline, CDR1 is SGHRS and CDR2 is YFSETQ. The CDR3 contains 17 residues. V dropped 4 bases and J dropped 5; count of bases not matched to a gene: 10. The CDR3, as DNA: TGCGCCAGCAGCCCTACTAGCGGGGGGGCCGGGGGAGATACGCAGTATTTT. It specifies CASSPTSGGAGGDTQYF.

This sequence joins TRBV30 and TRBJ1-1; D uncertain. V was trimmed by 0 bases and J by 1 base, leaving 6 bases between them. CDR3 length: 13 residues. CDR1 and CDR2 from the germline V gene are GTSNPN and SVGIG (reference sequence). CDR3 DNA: TGTGCCTGGAGTGTACAGAAGAACACTGAAGCTTTCTTT. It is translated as CAWSVQKNTEAFF.